These 22 T cell receptor beta chains share one sample of origin, sequenced in a study of blood T cell repertoires in COVID-19. Libraries were prepared by immunoSEQ multiplex PCR; TCRdb keeps only in-frame clonotypes and omits some of them. Among around 260,000 clones listed, about 87% were seen once. Sequencing used peripheral blood. The receptors were sampled from a man aged 55 to 69 who had recovered from COVID-19.

The rearrangement links TRBV5-1 to TRBJ1-2, with TRBD1 matching 7 bases. Germline CDR1 SGHRS, CDR2 YFSETQ. The ends lost 0 bases at V and 4 bases at J; junction bases unmatched: 3. The CDR3 covers 14 residues. As DNA, the CDR3 is TGCGCCAGCAGCTTGGAGGGGGCACTCTATGGCTACACCTTC. Translation gives CASSLEGALYGYTF.

V is TRBV19 and J is TRBJ2-7, with D possibly matching TRBD2 (6 bases). Per germline, CDR1 LNHDA and CDR2 SQIVND (reference sequence). Deletions cut 10 bases from V and 2 bases from J, with 15 bases between. The CDR3 has 13 residues. The DNA of the CDR3 is TGTGCCACCGCGGGGTTCGACGCCTACGAGCAGTACTTC. Residues: CATAGFDAYEQYF.

This chain connects TRBV4-2 to TRBJ1-6; TRBD1 agrees at 7 bases. Trimming cost V 3 bases and J 0 bases; bases outside gene matches: 8. Germline V gene lookup returns CDR1 LGHNA and CDR2 YNFKEQ. The CDR3 is 18 residues long. The chain's CDR3 is CASSQVTGYASYNSPLHF. DNA for the CDR3: TGTGCCAGCAGCCAGGTGACAGGGTACGCCTCCTATAATTCACCCCTCCACTTT.

The chain combines TRBV9 with TRBJ2-5; 11 positions agree with TRBD2. J lost 5 bases, V lost 0 bases, and 6 bases had no gene match. The CDR3 covers 16 residues. CDR1 is SGDLS, CDR2 YYNGEE, per germline. The CDR3 protein is CASSVALAGGRETQYF. The DNA of the CDR3 is TGTGCCAGCAGCGTAGCTCTAGCGGGGGGCCGGGAGACCCAGTACTTC.

The J gene is TRBJ2-7, the V gene TRBV27; possible D gene TRBD1, 5 bases. Germline CDR1 is MNHEY and CDR2 is SMNVEV (reference sequence). Trimming stripped 5 bases from V and 7 bases from J, with 18 bases between. This CDR3 has 14 amino acids. CDR3 in amino acids: CASSPSDTEGEQYF. The DNA for the CDR3 is TGTGCCAGCAGTCCCTCGGACACCGAAGGAGAGCAGTACTTC.

This clone has just one count. The CDR3 region has the DNA TGTGCCAGCAGCAAAGGAGGGCAGGGGCTGAACAATGAGCAGTTCTTC. It translates to CASSKGGQGLNNEQFF. The rearrangement links TRBV21-1 to TRBJ2-1; the table calls TRBD1, which could not be checked here. TRBV21-1 is marked as a pseudogene. The CDR3 has 16 residues.

The rearrangement joins TRBV12-3 or TRBV12-4 to TRBJ1-2, with no clear D. CDR3 size: 13 residues. Between the trimmed V and J ends, which lost 4 bases and 7 bases, there was a span of 13 bases. Here the CDR3 DNA reads TGTGCCAGCAGTTCCACTGGGCGGGGTGGCTACACCTTC. It encodes CASSSTGRGGYTF.

In this sample, this clone turned up a few times. The rearrangement joins TRBV3-1 (or the pseudogene TRBV3-2) to TRBJ1-1, with D possibly being TRBD1 (6 bases). The CDR3 is made up of 16 amino acids. Per the germline V gene, CDR1 is LGHDT and CDR2 is YNNKEL (reference sequence). The V and J ends lost 1 base and 0 bases respectively, with 12 bases between them. CDR3 loop: CASSQAVGALNTEAFF. CDR3 DNA: TGTGCCAGCAGCCAAGCAGTGGGGGCCCTGAACACTGAAGCTTTCTTT.

The J gene is TRBJ1-6, the V gene TRBV5-6, with D tentatively TRBD1 (6 bases). Germline CDR1 is SGHDT and CDR2 is YYEEEE. The CDR3 sequence is 14 residues long. V was clipped by 0 bases and J by 8 bases, with 9 bases between them. The CDR3 DNA sequence: TGTGCCAGCAGCTTGGTAGGGGGGGATTCACCCCTCCACTTT. Protein product: CASSLVGGDSPLHF.

This clone was seen just once. V and J are TRBV5-4 and TRBJ2-2; 8 bases agree with TRBD2. Germline V gene lookup returns CDR1 SGHNT and CDR2 YYREEE (reference sequence). The CDR3 loop spans 16 amino acids. V gave up 4 bases and J gave up 3 bases; unmatched junction bases: 8. Here the CDR3 DNA reads TGTGCCAGCAGCCGTCCGGGGGGGCTGGACACCGGGGAGCTGTTTTTT. Translation: CASSRPGGLDTGELFF.

The chain joins TRBV24-1 to TRBJ2-1, with 9 nucleotides matching TRBD1. This CDR3 region has 18 residues. Germline CDR1 is KGHDR and CDR2 is SFDVKD. Trimming cost V 3 bases and J 3 bases; bases outside gene matches: 11. In DNA form, the CDR3 reads TGTGCCACCAGTGATGCTACCCCGCCGGGACAGGGCTACAATGAGCAGTTCTTC. Translation: CATSDATPPGQGYNEQFF.

This clone was detected only once. The J gene is TRBJ1-4, the V gene TRBV19; 7 positions match TRBD1. Per the germline V gene, CDR1 is LNHDA and CDR2 is SQIVND (reference sequence). There are 15 residues in the CDR3. With 5 bases clipped from V and 4 bases from J, the junction kept 7 bases outside the gene matches. The CDR3 loop is CASSALGQNNEKLFF. In DNA, the CDR3 is TGTGCCAGTAGTGCGCTGGGACAGAATAATGAAAAACTGTTTTTT.

This sequence joins TRBV25-1 and TRBJ2-5, with 7 bases fitting TRBD1. From germline, CDR1 is MGHDK and CDR2 SYGVNS. The V segment lost 7 bases and the J segment 1 base; nucleotides outside the gene matches: 9. The CDR3 runs to 15 residues. The DNA for the CDR3 is TGTGCCAGCACCACGGGACAGTACTTCCAAGAGACCCAGTACTTC. Its translation is CASTTGQYFQETQYF.

This sequence joins TRBV12-3 or TRBV12-4 and TRBJ2-6, with no clear D. Trimming cost V 5 bases and J 3 bases, with 5 bases left between them. The CDR3 runs to 13 residues. CDR3 sequence reads: CASSEHGANVLTF. CDR3 bases: TGTGCCAGCAGTGAGCATGGGGCCAACGTCCTGACTTTC.

This chain uses TRBV4-1 with TRBJ2-1; TRBD2 might be the D (6 bases). Germline CDR1 reads MGHRA; CDR2 reads YSYEKL. The CDR3 has 11 amino acids. Deletions cut 8 bases from V and 9 bases from J, with 11 bases between. The CDR3 reads CASEPAGEQFF. In DNA, the CDR3 is TGCGCCAGCGAACCAGCGGGTGAGCAGTTCTTC.

The chain is built from TRBV24-1 and TRBJ2-5; 9 positions match TRBD1. The germline CDR1 and CDR2 sequences are KGHDR and SFDVKD. V was clipped by 1 base and J by 3 bases; unmatched bases: 5. The CDR3 covers 16 residues. The DNA of the CDR3 is TGTGCCACCAGTGATTTTCCCAGGACAGGGGAAGAGACCCAGTACTTC. Protein sequence: CATSDFPRTGEETQYF.

The chain is built from TRBV15 and TRBJ2-2; no clear D gene. Germline CDR1 LNHNV, CDR2 YYDKDF (reference sequence). Trimming took 0 bases from V and 5 from J, leaving 10 bases between them. The CDR3 totals 15 residues. CDR3 residues: CATSRDQRRTGELFF. Written as DNA, the CDR3 is TGTGCCACCAGCAGAGACCAGCGTCGGACCGGGGAGCTGTTTTTT.

V gene TRBV27 combines with J gene TRBJ2-5; 7 bases are a match to TRBD2. The trim removed 3 bases at V and 5 bases at J, leaving 6 bases unmatched. CDR1 MNHEY and CDR2 SMNVEV come from the germline V gene (reference sequence). The CDR3 runs to 14 residues. The CDR3 coding sequence is TGTGCCAGCAGTTTTGGCGGGGGTATGGAGACCCAGTACTTC. Encoded protein: CASSFGGGMETQYF.

The chain joins TRBV7-2 to TRBJ2-5, with 10 positions matching TRBD1. Looked up from germline, CDR1 is SGHTA and CDR2 is FQGNSA. The CDR3 sequence is 15 residues long. Trimming took 5 bases from V and 4 from J; bases not matched to a gene: 7. The DNA for the CDR3 is TGTGCCAGCAGCCTAGGGACAGGGGTGGGAGAGACCCAGTACTTC. This codes for CASSLGTGVGETQYF.

The V call is TRBV3-1 (or the pseudogene TRBV3-2), the J call TRBJ1-4, with 8 bases aligning to TRBD1. Germline V lookup: CDR1 LGHDT, CDR2 YNNKEL (reference sequence). Trimming cost V 4 bases and J 7 bases; bases outside gene matches: 8. CDR3 length: 15 amino acids. CDR3 in amino acids: CASSPTGDRGEKLFF. In nucleotides, the CDR3 is TGTGCCAGCAGCCCGACAGGGGATCGGGGTGAAAAACTGTTTTTT.

The chain employs TRBV12-3 or TRBV12-4 and TRBJ1-5; 8 bases agree with TRBD1. V gave up 7 bases and J gave up 6 bases; unmatched junction bases: 5. This CDR3 has 13 amino acids. This CDR3 is CASIQGAGQPQHF. The CDR3 DNA sequence: TGTGCCAGCATCCAGGGGGCGGGTCAGCCCCAGCATTTT.

The chain links TRBV6-5 to TRBJ1-3; 9 nucleotides match TRBD1. This CDR3 contains 15 residues. V lost 4 bases to trimming and J lost 4 bases; unmatched junction nucleotides: 5. Looked up from germline, CDR1 is MNHEY and CDR2 is SVGAGI. The DNA of the CDR3 is TGTGCCAGCAGTTCTGGGACAGGGAGGGGAAACACCATATATTTT. Protein: CASSSGTGRGNTIYF.